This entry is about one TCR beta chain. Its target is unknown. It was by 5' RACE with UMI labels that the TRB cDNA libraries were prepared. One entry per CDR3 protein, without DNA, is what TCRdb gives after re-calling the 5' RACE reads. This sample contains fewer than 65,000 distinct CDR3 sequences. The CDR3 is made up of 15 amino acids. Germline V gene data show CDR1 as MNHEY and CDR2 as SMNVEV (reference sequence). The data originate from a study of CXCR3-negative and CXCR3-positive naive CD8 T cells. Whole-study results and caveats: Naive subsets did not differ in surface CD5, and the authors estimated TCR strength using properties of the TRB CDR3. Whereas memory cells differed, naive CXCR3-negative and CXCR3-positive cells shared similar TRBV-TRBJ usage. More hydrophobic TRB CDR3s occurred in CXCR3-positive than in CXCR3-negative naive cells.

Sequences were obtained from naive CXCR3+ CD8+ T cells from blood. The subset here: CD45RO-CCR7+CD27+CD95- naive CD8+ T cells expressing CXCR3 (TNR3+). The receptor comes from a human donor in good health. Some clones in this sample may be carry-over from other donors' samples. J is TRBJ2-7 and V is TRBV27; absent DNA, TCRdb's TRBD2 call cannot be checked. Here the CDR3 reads CASSSIRQSTYEQYF.